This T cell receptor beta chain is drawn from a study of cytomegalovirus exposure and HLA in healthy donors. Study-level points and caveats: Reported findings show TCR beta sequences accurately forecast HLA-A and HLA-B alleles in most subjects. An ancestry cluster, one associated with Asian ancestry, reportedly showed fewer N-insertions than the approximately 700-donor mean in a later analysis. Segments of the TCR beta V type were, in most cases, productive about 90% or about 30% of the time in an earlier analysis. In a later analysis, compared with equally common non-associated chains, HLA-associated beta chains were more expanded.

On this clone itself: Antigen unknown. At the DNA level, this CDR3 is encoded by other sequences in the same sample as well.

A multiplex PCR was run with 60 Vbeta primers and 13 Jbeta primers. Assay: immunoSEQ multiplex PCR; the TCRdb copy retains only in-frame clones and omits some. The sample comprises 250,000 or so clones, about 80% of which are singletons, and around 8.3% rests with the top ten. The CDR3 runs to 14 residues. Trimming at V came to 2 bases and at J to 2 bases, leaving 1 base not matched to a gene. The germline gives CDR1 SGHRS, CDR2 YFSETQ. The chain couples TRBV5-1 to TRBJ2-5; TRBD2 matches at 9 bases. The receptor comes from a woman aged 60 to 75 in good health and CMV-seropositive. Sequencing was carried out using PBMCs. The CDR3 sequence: CASSLAGGQETQYF. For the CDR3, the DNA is TGCGCCAGCAGCTTAGCGGGGGGACAAGAGACCCAGTACTTC.